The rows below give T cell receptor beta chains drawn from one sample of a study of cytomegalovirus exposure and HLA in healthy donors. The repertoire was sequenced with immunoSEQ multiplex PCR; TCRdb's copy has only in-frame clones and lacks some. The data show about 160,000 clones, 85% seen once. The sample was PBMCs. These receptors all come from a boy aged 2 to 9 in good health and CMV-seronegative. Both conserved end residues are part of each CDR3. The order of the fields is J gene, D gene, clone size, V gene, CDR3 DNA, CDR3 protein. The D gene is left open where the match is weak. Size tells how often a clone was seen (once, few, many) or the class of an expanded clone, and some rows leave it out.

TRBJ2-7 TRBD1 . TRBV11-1 TGTGCCAGCAGCCCGCCCCGGGACAGGGGATTCGGCGAGCAGTACTTC CASSPPRDRGFGEQYF
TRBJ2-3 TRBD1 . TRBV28 TGTGCCAGCAGTCTAACCGGGACAGGGGGTTATACGCAGTATTTT CASSLTGTGGYTQYF
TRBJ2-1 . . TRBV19 TGTGCCAGTAGTATCTGGCCGCCCGCCTACAATGAGCAGTTCTTC CASSIWPPAYNEQFF
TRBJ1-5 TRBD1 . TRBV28 TGTGCCAGCAGTTTATCCGGGACAGGTAAACTCTACAGTCAGCCCCAGCATTTT CASSLSGTGKLYSQPQHF
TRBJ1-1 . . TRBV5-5 TGTGCCAGCAGCTTGAGAGACACTGAAGCTTTCTTT CASSLRDTEAFF
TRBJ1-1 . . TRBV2 TGTGCCAGCTCACTGTACACTGAAGCTTTCTTT CASSLYTEAFF
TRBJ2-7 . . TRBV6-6 TGTGCCAGCAGCTCTGCCCTGCAGAAGAACTACGAGCAGTACTTC CASSSALQKNYEQYF
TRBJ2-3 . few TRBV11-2 TGTGCCAGCTCACGCGCAGATACGCAGTATTTT CASSRADTQYF
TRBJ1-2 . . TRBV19 TGTGCCAGTAGTATTGAGGTGAAGGACTATGGCTACACCTTC CASSIEVKDYGYTF
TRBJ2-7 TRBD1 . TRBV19 TGTGCCACCGGGACAGGGGGCCGGCACGAGCAGTACTTC CATGTGGRHEQYF
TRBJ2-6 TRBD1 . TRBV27 TGTGCCAGCAGTTCGGACAGGGGGCTCGGGGCCAACGTCCTGACTTTC CASSSDRGLGANVLTF
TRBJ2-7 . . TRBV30 TGTGCCTGGACCCCCCTGACTGGGTCTTATGAGCAGTACTTC CAWTPLTGSYEQYF
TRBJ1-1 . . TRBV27 TGTGCCAGCAGTTTAGGGGAACGGGGTCGTCGGAACACTGAAGCTTTCTTT CASSLGERGRRNTEAFF
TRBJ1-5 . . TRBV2 TGTGCCAGCAGTGAAGCGCTTCCGGGTCGTTTGGATCCCGGATCGTATCAGCCCCAGCATTTT CASSEALPGRLDPGSYQPQHF
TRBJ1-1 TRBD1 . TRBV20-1 TGCAGTGCTGGGGACAGTGAAGCTTTCTTT CSAGDSEAFF
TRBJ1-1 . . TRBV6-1 TGTGCCAGCAGTGAAACAGAGAACACTGAAGCTTTCTTT CASSETENTEAFF
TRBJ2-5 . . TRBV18 TGTGCCAGCTCACCGGGCAGGGCAGAGACCCAGTACTTC CASSPGRAETQYF
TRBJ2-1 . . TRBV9 TGTGCCAGCATGTCACGTAGTAATGAGCAGTTCTTC CASMSRSNEQFF
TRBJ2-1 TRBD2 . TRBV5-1 TGCGCCAGCAGCCCGGGGACTAGCGGGTCCTACAATGAGCAGTTCTTC CASSPGTSGSYNEQFF
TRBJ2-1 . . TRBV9 TGTGCCAGCAGCGTAGGGGGGCGTTCCTACAATGAGCAGTTCTTC CASSVGGRSYNEQFF
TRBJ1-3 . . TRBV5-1 TGCGCCAGCAGCTTGGGCTACTCTGGAAACACCATATATTTT CASSLGYSGNTIYF
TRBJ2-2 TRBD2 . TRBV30 TGTGCCTGTCGGGGAGGGAAGTACACCGGGGAGCTGTTTTTT CACRGGKYTGELFF
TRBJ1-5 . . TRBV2 TGTGCCAGCAGCAGGGAAGGAAATCAGCCCCAGCATTTT CASSREGNQPQHF
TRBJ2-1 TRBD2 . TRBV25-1 TGTGCCAGCAGTGATTCACTAGCGGACATATACAATGAGCAGTTCTTC CASSDSLADIYNEQFF
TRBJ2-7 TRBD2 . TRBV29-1 TGCAGCGTTGCCCGGACTAGCTCCTACGAGCAGTACTTC CSVARTSSYEQYF
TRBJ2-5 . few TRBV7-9 TGTGCCAGCAAGAAGGGGTACCAAGAGACCCAGTACTTC CASKKGYQETQYF
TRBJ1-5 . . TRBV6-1 TGTGCCAGCAGTGAAGTCGAGGGTCACGGCAATCAGCCCCAGCATTTT CASSEVEGHGNQPQHF
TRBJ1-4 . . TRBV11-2 TGTGCCAGCAGCTCAGGTGGCAGATCTAATGAAAAACTGTTTTTT CASSSGGRSNEKLFF
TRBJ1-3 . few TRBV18 TGTGCCAGTCTCACCTTCCAGTCATCTGGAAACACCATATATTTT CASLTFQSSGNTIYF
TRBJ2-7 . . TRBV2 TGTGCCAGCAACGAGGGAGCGCACGAGCAGTACTTC CASNEGAHEQYF
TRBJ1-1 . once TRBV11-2 TGTGCCAGCAGCTTAAGGGGGAACACTGAAGCTTTCTTT CASSLRGNTEAFF
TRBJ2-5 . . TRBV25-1 TGTGCCAGCAGCCCATCGGAGGCCCCCGAGGGAGAGACCCAGTACTTC CASSPSEAPEGETQYF
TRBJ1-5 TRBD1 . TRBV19 TGTGCCAGTAGTACGGGACAGGGGTATAGCAATCAGCCCCAGCATTTT CASSTGQGYSNQPQHF
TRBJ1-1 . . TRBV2 TGTGCCAGCAGGGCCCCTCAGGGGACACATAACACTGAAGCTTTCTTT CASRAPQGTHNTEAFF
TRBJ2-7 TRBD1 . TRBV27 TGTGCCAGCAGTTTAGGGCAGGGGGTCTACGAGCAGTACTTC CASSLGQGVYEQYF
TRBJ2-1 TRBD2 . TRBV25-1 TGTGCCAGCAGTGAGATTTTGTCTAGCGGGGCCCATGAGCAGTTCTTC CASSEILSSGAHEQFF
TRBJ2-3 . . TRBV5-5 TGTGCCAGCAGCTCCCCCCAGGGGAGCACAGATACGCAGTATTTT CASSSPQGSTDTQYF
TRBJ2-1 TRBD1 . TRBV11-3 TGTGCCAGCAGCTTAAAAGCAGGGGGCTTTGAGCAGTTCTTC CASSLKAGGFEQFF
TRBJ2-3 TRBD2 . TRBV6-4 TGTGCCAGCAGTGACTCGGGGGGGGGCACAGATACGCAGTATTTT CASSDSGGGTDTQYF
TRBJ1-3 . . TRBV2 TGTGCCAGCAGCACGGACCCGGGGTACTCTGGAAACACCATATATTTT CASSTDPGYSGNTIYF
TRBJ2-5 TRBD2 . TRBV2 TGTGCCAGCAGGGGAACTAGCGGGAGGGATCGGGAAACCCAGTACTTC CASRGTSGRDRETQYF
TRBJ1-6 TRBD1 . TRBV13 TGTGCCAGCAGCTGGGGACAGGGCAATTCACCCCTCCACTTT CASSWGQGNSPLHF
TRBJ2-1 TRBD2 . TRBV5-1 TGCGCCAGCAGCCGGACTAGCGGGAGAGATCGCTACAATGAGCAGTTCTTC CASSRTSGRDRYNEQFF
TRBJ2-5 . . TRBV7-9 TGTGCCAGCAGCTTATCAGGACAAGAGACCCAGTACTTC CASSLSGQETQYF
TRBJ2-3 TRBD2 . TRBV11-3 TGTGCCAGCAGCTTAGGCGGGGGGGCCTCAGATACGCAGTATTTT CASSLGGGASDTQYF
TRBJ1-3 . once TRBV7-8 TGTGCCAGCAGCCTACGGGGCTCTGGAAACACCATATATTTT CASSLRGSGNTIYF
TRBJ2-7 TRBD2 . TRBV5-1 TGCGCCAGCAGGAGGGAGACGACTGAAGGACTAGCGGGGTTCGCCTACGAGCAGTACTTC CASRRETTEGLAGFAYEQYF
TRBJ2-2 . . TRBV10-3 TGTGCCATCAGTGAGTCGACCGGGGCCGGGGAGCTGTTTTTT CAISESTGAGELFF
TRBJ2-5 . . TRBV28 TGTGCCAGCAGGACTACCCAAGAGACCCAGTACTTC CASRTTQETQYF
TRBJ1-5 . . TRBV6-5 TGTGCCAGCAGTTACAACGCGGCCATCAGCCCCCAGCATTTT CASSYNAAISPQHF
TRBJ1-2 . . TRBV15 TGTGCCACCAGCAGAGATCTGTGGCAGGGAATCACCCGGGCCGCTTATGGCTACACCTTC CATSRDLWQGITRAAYGYTF
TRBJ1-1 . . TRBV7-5 TGTGTCAGAAGCTTAGTGGTCTGGGCGAAGAACACTGAAGCTTTCTTT CVRSLVVWAKNTEAFF
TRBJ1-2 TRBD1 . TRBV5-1 TGCGCCAGCAGCTCGGGGGACAGGGGGAACTATGGCTACACCTTC CASSSGDRGNYGYTF
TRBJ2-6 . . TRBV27 TGTGCCAGCAGTAGGAGGGCGGACCAAGGCGGGGCCAACGTCCTGACTTTC CASSRRADQGGANVLTF
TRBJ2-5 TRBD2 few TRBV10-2 TGCGCCAGCACTTTGGCCGGGGGGGTAAGGCAAGAGACCCAGTACTTC CASTLAGGVRQETQYF